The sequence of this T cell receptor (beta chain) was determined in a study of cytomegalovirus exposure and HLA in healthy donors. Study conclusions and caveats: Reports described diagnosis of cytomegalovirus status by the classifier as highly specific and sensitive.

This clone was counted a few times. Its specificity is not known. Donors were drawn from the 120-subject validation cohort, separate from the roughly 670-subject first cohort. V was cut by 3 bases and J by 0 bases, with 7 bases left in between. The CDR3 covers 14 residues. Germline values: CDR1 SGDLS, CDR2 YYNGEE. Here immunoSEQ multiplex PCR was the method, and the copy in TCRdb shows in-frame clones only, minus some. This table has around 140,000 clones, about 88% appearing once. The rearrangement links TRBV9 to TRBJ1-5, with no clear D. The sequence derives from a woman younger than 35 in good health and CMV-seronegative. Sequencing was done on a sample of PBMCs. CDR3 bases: TGTGCCAGCAGCGCCCCAGGTAGCAATCAGCCCCAGCATTTT. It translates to CASSAPGSNQPQHF.